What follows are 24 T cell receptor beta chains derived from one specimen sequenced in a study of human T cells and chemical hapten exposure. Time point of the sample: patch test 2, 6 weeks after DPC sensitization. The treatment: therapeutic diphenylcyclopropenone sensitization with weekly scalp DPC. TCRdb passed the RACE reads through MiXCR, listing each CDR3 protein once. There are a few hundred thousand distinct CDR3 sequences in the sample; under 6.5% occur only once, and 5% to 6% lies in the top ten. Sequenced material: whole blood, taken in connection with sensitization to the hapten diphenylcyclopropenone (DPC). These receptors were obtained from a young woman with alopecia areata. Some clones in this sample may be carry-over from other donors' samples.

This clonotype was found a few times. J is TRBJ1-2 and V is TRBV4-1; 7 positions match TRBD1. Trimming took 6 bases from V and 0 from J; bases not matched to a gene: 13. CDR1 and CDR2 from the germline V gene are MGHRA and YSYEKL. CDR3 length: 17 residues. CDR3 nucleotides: TGCGCCAGCAGGCTAACACCGGGACAGCGCTCTAACTATGGCTACACCTTC. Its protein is CASRLTPGQRSNYGYTF.

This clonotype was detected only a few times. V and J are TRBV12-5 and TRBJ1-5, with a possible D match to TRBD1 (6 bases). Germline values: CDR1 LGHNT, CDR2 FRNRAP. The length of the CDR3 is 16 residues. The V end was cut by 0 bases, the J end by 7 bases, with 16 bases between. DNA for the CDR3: TGTGCTAGTGGTTTGGTACTAGAACAGGGTGGACAGCCCCAGCATTTT. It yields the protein CASGLVLEQGGQPQHF.

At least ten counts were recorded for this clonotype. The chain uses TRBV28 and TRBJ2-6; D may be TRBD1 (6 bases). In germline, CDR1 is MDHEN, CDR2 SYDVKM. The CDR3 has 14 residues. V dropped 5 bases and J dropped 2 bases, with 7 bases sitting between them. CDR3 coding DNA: TGTGCCAGCAGTGGGGGCACTGGGGCCAACGTCCTGACTTTC. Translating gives CASSGGTGANVLTF.

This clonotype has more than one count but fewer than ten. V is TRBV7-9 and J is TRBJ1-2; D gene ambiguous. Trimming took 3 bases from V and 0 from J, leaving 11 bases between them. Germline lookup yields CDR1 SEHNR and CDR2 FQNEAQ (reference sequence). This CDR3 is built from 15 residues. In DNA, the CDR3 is TGTGCCAGCAGCTTCAACGACCGATCTAACTATGGCTACACCTTC. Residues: CASSFNDRSNYGYTF.

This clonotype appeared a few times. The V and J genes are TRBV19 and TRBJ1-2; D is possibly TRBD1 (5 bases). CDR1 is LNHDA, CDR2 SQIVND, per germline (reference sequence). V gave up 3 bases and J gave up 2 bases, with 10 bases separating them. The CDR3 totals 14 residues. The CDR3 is CASSIRQRNYGYTF. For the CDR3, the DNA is TGTGCCAGTAGTATCCGACAGCGCAACTATGGCTACACCTTC.

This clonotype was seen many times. CDR3 in DNA: TGTGCCAGCTCAGAGGGGGGCTCCTATAATTCACCCCTCCACTTT. This encodes CASSEGGSYNSPLHF. V is TRBV18 and J is TRBJ1-6, with a weak D call TRBD1 (6 bases). V was cut by 5 bases and J by 0 bases, with 8 bases left in between. This CDR3 is built from 15 residues. Germline CDR1 reads KGHSH; CDR2 reads LQKENI. The whole variable domain, remainder taken from reference TRBV18 and TRBJ1-6, is NAGVMQNPRHLVRRRGQEARLRCSPMKGHSHVYWYRQLPEEGLKFMVYLQKENIIDESGMPKERFSAEFPKEGPSILRIQQVVRGDSAAYFCASSEGGSYNSPLHFGNGTRLTVT.

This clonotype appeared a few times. CDR3 in amino acids: CASLGRGFEKLFF. The CDR3 DNA is TGTGCCAGCTTGGGCAGGGGATTTGAAAAACTGTTTTTT. The V and J genes are TRBV2 and TRBJ1-4, with D maybe TRBD1 (6 bases). V was cut by 8 bases and J by 7 bases, with 14 bases left in between. Germline CDR1 and CDR2: SNHLY and FYNNEI. The CDR3 has 13 residues.

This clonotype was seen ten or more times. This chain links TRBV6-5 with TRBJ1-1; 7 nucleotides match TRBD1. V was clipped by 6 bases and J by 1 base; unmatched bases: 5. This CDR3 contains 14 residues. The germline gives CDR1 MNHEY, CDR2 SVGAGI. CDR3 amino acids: CASRKTGTNTEAFF. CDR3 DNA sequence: TGTGCCAGCAGAAAGACAGGGACGAACACTGAAGCTTTCTTT.

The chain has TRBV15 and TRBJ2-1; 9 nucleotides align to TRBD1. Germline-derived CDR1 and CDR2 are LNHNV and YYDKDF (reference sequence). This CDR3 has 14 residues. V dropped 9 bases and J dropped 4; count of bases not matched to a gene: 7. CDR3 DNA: TGTGCCACGACCGGGACAGGGATGTACAATGAGCAGTTCTTC. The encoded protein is CATTGTGMYNEQFF.

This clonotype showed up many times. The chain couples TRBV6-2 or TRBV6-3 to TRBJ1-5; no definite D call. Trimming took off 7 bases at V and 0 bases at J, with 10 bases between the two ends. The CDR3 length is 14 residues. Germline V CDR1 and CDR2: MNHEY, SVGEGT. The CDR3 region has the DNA TGTGCCAGCACCGACGGCTATAGCAATCAGCCCCAGCATTTT. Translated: CASTDGYSNQPQHF.

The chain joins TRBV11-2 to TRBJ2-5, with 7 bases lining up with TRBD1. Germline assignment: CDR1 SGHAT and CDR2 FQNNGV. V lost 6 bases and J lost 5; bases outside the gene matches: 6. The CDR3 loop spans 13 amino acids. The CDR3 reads CASRTRGTETQYF. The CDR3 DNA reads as TGTGCCAGCAGAACCAGGGGGACGGAGACCCAGTACTTC.

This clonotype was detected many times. In DNA, the CDR3 is TGTGCCAGCAGTTACTCGGCCAGGGCCGACCAAGAGACCCAGTACTTC. This encodes CASSYSARADQETQYF. The chain links TRBV6-5 to TRBJ2-5; TRBD1 is a possible D gene (5 bases). Per the germline V gene, CDR1 is MNHEY and CDR2 is SVGAGI. The CDR3 spans 16 residues. The V end lost 0 bases, the J end lost 0 bases, and 11 bases lay between the germline ends.

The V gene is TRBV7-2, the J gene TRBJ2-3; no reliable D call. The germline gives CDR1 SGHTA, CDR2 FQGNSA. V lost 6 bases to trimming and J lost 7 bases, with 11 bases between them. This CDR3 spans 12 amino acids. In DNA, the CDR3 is TGTGCCAGCAGTCAAGGGCCGCATACGCAGTATTTT. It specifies CASSQGPHTQYF.

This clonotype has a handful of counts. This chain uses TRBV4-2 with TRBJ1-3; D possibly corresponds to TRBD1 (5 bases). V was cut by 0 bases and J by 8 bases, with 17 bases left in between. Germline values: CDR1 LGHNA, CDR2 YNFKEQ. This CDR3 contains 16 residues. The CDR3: CASSQDEDTSLYTIYF. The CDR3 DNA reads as TGTGCCAGCAGCCAAGATGAGGACACAAGCTTGTACACCATATATTTT.

The CDR3 sequence is CASTRTGHNEQFF. Here the CDR3 DNA reads TGTGCCAGCACCCGGACAGGCCACAATGAGCAGTTCTTC. The J gene is TRBJ2-1, the V gene TRBV6-5, with 7 bases that match TRBD1. The germline V gene encodes CDR1 MNHEY and CDR2 SVGAGI. The V gene end was trimmed by 7 bases and the J gene end by 5 bases; junction bases not matched to a gene: 5. This CDR3 region has 13 residues.

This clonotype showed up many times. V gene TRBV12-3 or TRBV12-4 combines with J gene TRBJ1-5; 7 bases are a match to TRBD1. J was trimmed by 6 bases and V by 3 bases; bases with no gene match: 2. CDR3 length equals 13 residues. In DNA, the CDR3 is TGTGCCAGCAGTTTCTCAGGGGGTCAGCCCCAGCATTTT. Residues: CASSFSGGQPQHF.

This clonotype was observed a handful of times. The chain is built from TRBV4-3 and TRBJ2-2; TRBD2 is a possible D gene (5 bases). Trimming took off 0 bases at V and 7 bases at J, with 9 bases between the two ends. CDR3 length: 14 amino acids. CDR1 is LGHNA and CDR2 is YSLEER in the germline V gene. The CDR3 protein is CASSQEREGGELFF. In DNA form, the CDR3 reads TGCGCCAGCAGCCAAGAACGGGAAGGCGGGGAGCTGTTTTTT.

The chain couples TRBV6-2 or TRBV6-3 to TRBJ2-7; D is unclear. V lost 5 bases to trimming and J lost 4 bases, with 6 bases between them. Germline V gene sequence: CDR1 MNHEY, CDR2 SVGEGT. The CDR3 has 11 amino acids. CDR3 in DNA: TGTGCCAGCAGTACAAAATACGAGCAGTACTTC. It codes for CASSTKYEQYF.

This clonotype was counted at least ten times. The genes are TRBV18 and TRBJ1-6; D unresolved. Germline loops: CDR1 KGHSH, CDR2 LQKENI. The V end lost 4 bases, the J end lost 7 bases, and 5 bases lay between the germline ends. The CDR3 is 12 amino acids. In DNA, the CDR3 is TGTGCCAGCTCACTGCAGAATTCACCCCTCCACTTT. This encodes CASSLQNSPLHF.

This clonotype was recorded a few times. CDR3 nucleotide sequence: TGTGCCAGCAGCTCTTACTCCTACAATGAGCAGTTCTTC. Amino acid sequence: CASSSYSYNEQFF. This chain joins TRBV12-3 or TRBV12-4 and TRBJ2-1; no definite D call. The CDR3 has 13 amino acids. The V end lost 6 bases, the J end lost 0 bases, and 6 bases lay between the germline ends.

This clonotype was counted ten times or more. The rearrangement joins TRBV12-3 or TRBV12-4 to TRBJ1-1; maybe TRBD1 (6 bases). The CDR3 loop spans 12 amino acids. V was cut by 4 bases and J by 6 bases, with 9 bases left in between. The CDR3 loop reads CASSSGDAEAFF. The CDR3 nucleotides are TGTGCCAGCAGTTCAGGGGACGCTGAAGCTTTCTTT.

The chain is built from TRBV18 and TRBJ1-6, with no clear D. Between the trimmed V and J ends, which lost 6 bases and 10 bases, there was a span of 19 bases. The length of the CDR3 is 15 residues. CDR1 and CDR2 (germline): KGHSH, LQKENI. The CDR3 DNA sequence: TGTGCCAGCTCTTCCACGTCTCTGGAAGGGTCACCCCTCCACTTT. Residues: CASSSTSLEGSPLHF.

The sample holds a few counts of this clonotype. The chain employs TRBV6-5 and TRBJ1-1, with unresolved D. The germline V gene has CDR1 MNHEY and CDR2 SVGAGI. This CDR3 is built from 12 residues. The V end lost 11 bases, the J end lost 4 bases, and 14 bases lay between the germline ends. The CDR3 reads CAARALGTEAFF. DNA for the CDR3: TGTGCCGCAAGAGCTCTAGGCACTGAAGCTTTCTTT.

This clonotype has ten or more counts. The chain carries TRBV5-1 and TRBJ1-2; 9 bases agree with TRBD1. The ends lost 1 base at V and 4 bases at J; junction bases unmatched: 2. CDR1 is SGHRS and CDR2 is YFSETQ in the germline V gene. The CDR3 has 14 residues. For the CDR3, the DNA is TGCGCCAGCAGCTTGCCGGACAGGGGCTATGGCTACACCTTC. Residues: CASSLPDRGYGYTF.